Below, 21 T cell receptor beta chains from the same sample are listed, as sequenced in a study of PD-1 blockade in classical Hodgkin lymphoma. TCRdb keeps only in-frame clones here, not all; method: immunoSEQ multiplex PCR. In the table there are about 17,000 clones, roughly 63% of which are singletons. Every patient experienced relapse after autologous stem cell transplantation, and brentuximab vedotin exposure varied. The specimen comprised peripheral blood mononuclear cells (PBMCs), sampled before the second cycle of nivolumab. The receptor source for this set is a human donor with classical Hodgkin lymphoma.

This clone was seen a single time. A much larger clone lies a single base off, so this may be a read error. The chain combines TRBV4-2 with TRBJ2-7; 9 nucleotides agree with TRBD2. V trimming: 4 bases; J trimming: 2 bases; junction bases outside the gene matches: 9. Germline CDR1 and CDR2: LGHNA and YNFKEQ. This CDR3 has 16 residues. CDR3 sequence (DNA): TGTGCCAGCAGCCCGAGGCCTAGCGGGACCCCCTACGAGCAGTACTTC. The encoded protein is CASSPRPSGTPYEQYF.

The rearrangement joins TRBV7-2 to TRBJ2-1; TRBD2 matches 9 bases. J lost 8 bases, V lost 6 bases, and 11 bases had no gene match. The germline CDR1 and CDR2 sequences are SGHTA and FQGNSA. The CDR3 spans 15 residues. CDR3 protein: CASSSGSSFGHEQFF. CDR3 nucleotide sequence: TGTGCCAGCAGTAGCGGGAGTTCGTTTGGGCATGAGCAGTTCTTC.

This clone was counted only a few times. The chain carries TRBV19 and TRBJ2-1, with 7 positions matching TRBD2. The CDR3 is 15 amino acids. The germline gives CDR1 LNHDA, CDR2 SQIVND (reference sequence). Trimming cost V 3 bases and J 4 bases; bases outside gene matches: 6. DNA for the CDR3: TGTGCCAGTAGTATCCTAGCGGAGCTTTACAATGAGCAGTTCTTC. Protein sequence: CASSILAELYNEQFF.

The V gene is TRBV11-2, the J gene TRBJ2-7; D uncertain. Germline V gives CDR1 SGHAT, CDR2 FQNNGV. The CDR3 spans 11 residues. Trimming took off 1 base at V and 7 bases at J, with 5 bases between the two ends. The CDR3 sequence: CASSLAWEQYF. DNA of the CDR3: TGTGCCAGCAGCTTAGCGTGGGAGCAGTACTTC.

In this sample, this clone turned up a few times. The chain joins TRBV30 to TRBJ1-5; D not certain. This CDR3 comprises 14 residues. V lost 2 bases to trimming and J lost 5 bases, with 13 bases between them. CDR1 and CDR2 (germline): GTSNPN, SVGIG (reference sequence). For the CDR3, the DNA is TGTGCCTGGAGTCCCACCGACGGGCATCAGCCCCAGCATTTT. Encoded protein: CAWSPTDGHQPQHF. Supplemented by reference TRBV30 and TRBJ1-5, the full variable domain reads SQTIHQWPATLVQPVGSPLSLECTVEGTSNPNLYWYRQAAGRGLQLLFYSVGIGQISSEVPQNLSASRPQDRQFILSSKKLLLSDSGFYLCAWSPTDGHQPQHFGDGTRLSIL.

The V and J genes are TRBV7-9 and TRBJ2-3; 7 bases line up with TRBD2. The germline V gene encodes CDR1 SEHNR and CDR2 FQNEAQ (reference sequence). V trimming: 5 bases; J trimming: 5 bases; junction bases outside the gene matches: 13. The CDR3 is 16 residues long. The CDR3: CASSVSEAGDEDTQYF. The CDR3, as DNA: TGTGCCAGCAGCGTCTCAGAGGCGGGAGATGAAGATACGCAGTATTTT.

This clone is judged medium-sized (0.01 to 0.1%). CDR3 protein: CASTYNRGNTGELFF. DNA of the CDR3: TGTGCCAGCACCTATAACAGGGGGAACACCGGGGAGCTGTTTTTT. The chain uses TRBV6-5 and TRBJ2-2; 7 bases are shared with TRBD1. Germline loops: CDR1 MNHEY, CDR2 SVGAGI. The J segment lost 1 base and the V segment lost 7 bases, leaving 6 bases of the junction unmatched. The CDR3 length is 15 residues.

The J gene is TRBJ2-7, the V gene TRBV7-9, with D tentatively TRBD1 (5 bases). Germline V CDR1 and CDR2: SEHNR, FQNEAQ (reference sequence). V was shortened by 5 bases and J by 3 bases, with 11 bases between the two germline ends. The CDR3 extends over 13 amino acids. The CDR3: CASSTTVRYEQYF. CDR3 nucleotide sequence: TGTGCCAGCAGCACGACAGTTCGCTACGAGCAGTACTTC.

This chain links TRBV2 with TRBJ1-1; 10 bases line up with TRBD1. Germline CDR1 reads SNHLY; CDR2 reads FYNNEI. Germline trimming cut 10 bases from V and 3 bases from J; bases unmatched to any gene: 5. CDR3 size: 13 residues. Written as DNA, the CDR3 is TGTGCCACCCGGGACAGGGGTTACACTGAAGCTTTCTTT. Encoded protein: CATRDRGYTEAFF.

The chain joins TRBV28 to TRBJ2-1; D gene ambiguous. Trimming pared 6 bases from V and 6 bases from J, leaving 9 bases between. The CDR3 spans 12 residues. The germline V gene has CDR1 MDHEN and CDR2 SYDVKM. DNA for the CDR3: TGTGCCAGCAGCCCAAAGATCAATGAGCAGTTCTTC. Protein sequence: CASSPKINEQFF.

The chain couples TRBV7-9 to TRBJ2-7, with TRBD2 identical over 10 bases. CDR1 and CDR2 from the germline V gene are SEHNR and FQNEAQ (reference sequence). CDR3 size: 15 residues. Trimming cost V 2 bases and J 7 bases; bases outside gene matches: 8. CDR3 sequence: CASSLTLAGVQEQYF. Written as DNA, the CDR3 is TGTGCCAGCAGCTTAACGCTAGCGGGAGTTCAAGAGCAGTACTTC.

This chain links TRBV28 with TRBJ1-1; TRBD1 matches at 7 bases. The CDR3 is 19 residues long. Trimming cost V 4 bases and J 5 bases; bases outside gene matches: 22. Germline V gene sequence: CDR1 MDHEN, CDR2 SYDVKM. CDR3 nucleotide sequence: TGTGCCAGCAGTTCCCTTTCGGCCGAACCTCGAGGGGGCCTGACTGAAGCTTTCTTT. Residues: CASSSLSAEPRGGLTEAFF.

There are a few counts of this clone. This sequence joins TRBV6-1 and TRBJ2-1; possibly TRBD1 for D (6 bases). Between the trimmed V and J ends, which lost 3 bases and 9 bases, there was a span of 12 bases. The CDR3 covers 13 residues. Germline CDR1 MNHNS, CDR2 SASEGT. CDR3: CASSDTGMVEQFF. CDR3 nucleotide sequence: TGTGCCAGCAGTGATACAGGGATGGTTGAGCAGTTCTTC.

The chain joins TRBV27 to TRBJ1-2; 9 bases align to TRBD1. Looked up from germline, CDR1 is MNHEY and CDR2 is SMNVEV (reference sequence). V gave up 2 bases and J gave up 5 bases; unmatched junction bases: 3. CDR3 length: 14 residues. The CDR3 DNA reads TGTGCCAGCAGTTTACTGGGACAGGGATATGGCTACACCTTC. Translated, it gives CASSLLGQGYGYTF.

V usage is TRBV4-2 and J usage is TRBJ2-5; D gene uncertain. The DNA end favors TRBJ2-7, so the J call may be wrong. Germline loops: CDR1 LGHNA, CDR2 YNFKEQ. The CDR3 sequence is 15 residues long. The CDR3 loop reads CASSPSGPSNYEQYF. DNA of the CDR3: TGTGCCAGCAGCCCATCCGGTCCTTCTAACTACGAGCAGTACTTC.

In this sample, this clone turned up a few times. This rearrangement joins TRBV30 to TRBJ2-7, with D possibly being TRBD1 or TRBD2 (6 bases each). The CDR3 sequence is 14 residues long. V shed 1 base and J shed 2 bases, with 12 bases lying between them. Germline V gene data show CDR1 as GTSNPN and CDR2 as SVGIG (reference sequence). CDR3 sequence: CAWSEGGRTYEQYF. The CDR3 region has the DNA TGTGCCTGGAGTGAAGGGGGGCGGACCTACGAGCAGTACTTC.

The chain has TRBV7-9 and TRBJ2-1, with 13 nucleotides matching TRBD2. The CDR3 length is 17 residues. Germline V gene sequence: CDR1 SEHNR, CDR2 FQNEAQ (reference sequence). The V and J ends lost 1 base and 3 bases, in that order; junction bases with no gene match: 3. CDR3 residues: CASSLELAGGYYNEQFF. The CDR3 nucleotides read TGTGCCAGCAGCTTAGAACTAGCGGGAGGGTACTACAATGAGCAGTTCTTC.

The gene calls are TRBV7-2 and TRBJ2-6, with D maybe TRBD2 (7 bases). V lost 5 bases, J lost 0 bases, and 14 bases lay in between. The CDR3 consists of 17 residues. Germline CDR1 SGHTA, CDR2 FQGNSA. The CDR3 nucleotides are TGTGCCAGCAGCCGTAAGGGAGGGGGCTCTGGGGCCAACGTCCTGACTTTC. Its translation: CASSRKGGGSGANVLTF. The full variable domain, rest sourced from reference TRBV7-2 and TRBJ2-6, is GAGVSQSPSNKVTEKGKDVELRCDPISGHTALYWYRQSLGQGLEFLIYFQGNSAPDKSGLPSDRFSAERTGGSVSTLTIQRTQQEDSAVYLCASSRKGGGSGANVLTFGAGSRLTVL.

This clone appeared a single time. The chain employs TRBV5-1 and TRBJ2-1; 10 nucleotides line up with TRBD2. The CDR3 loop spans 16 amino acids. Germline CDR1 is SGHRS and CDR2 is YFSETQ. V gave up 2 bases and J gave up 3 bases; unmatched junction bases: 5. The CDR3 DNA reads as TGCGCCAGCAGCTTATGGAGCGGGAGGGACTACAATGAGCAGTTCTTC. Translated, it gives CASSLWSGRDYNEQFF.

This clone is labeled medium-sized. The V call is TRBV7-2, the J call TRBJ2-7; no clear D. V gave up 4 bases and J gave up 4 bases, with 14 bases separating them. Germline V gives CDR1 SGHTA, CDR2 FQGNSA. This CDR3 comprises 14 residues. In DNA, the CDR3 is TGTGCCAGCAGCTCCTTCCCGGCAGGATACGAGCAGTACTTC. This encodes CASSSFPAGYEQYF.

The chain joins TRBV7-6 to TRBJ2-1, with TRBD2 matching over 7 bases. The CDR3 consists of 15 residues. Germline V lookup: CDR1 SGHVS, CDR2 FNYEAQ. Trimming took 4 bases from V and 0 from J; bases not matched to a gene: 3. For the CDR3, the DNA is TGTGCCAGCAGCTATACTAGCGCCTCCTACAATGAGCAGTTCTTC. Residues: CASSYTSASYNEQFF. The whole variable domain, remainder taken from reference TRBV7-6 and TRBJ2-1, is GAGVSQSPRYKVTKRGQDVALRCDPISGHVSLYWYRQALGQGPEFLTYFNYEAQQDKSGLPNDRFSAERPEGSISTLTIQRTEQRDSAMYRCASSYTSASYNEQFFGPGTRLTVL.